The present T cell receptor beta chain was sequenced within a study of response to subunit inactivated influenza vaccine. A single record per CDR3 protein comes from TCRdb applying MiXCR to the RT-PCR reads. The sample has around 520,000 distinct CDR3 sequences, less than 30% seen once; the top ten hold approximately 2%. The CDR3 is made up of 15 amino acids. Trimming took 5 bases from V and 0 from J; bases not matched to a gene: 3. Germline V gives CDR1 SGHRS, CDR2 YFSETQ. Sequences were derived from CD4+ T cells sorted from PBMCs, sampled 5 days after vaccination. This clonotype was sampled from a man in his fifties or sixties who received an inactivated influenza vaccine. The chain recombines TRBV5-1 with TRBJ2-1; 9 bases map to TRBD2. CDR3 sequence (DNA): TGCGCCAGCAGTAATAGCGGGGGCTCCTACAATGAGCAGTTCTTC. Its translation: CASSNSGGSYNEQFF. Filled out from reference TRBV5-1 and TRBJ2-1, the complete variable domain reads KAGVTQTPRYLIKTRGQQVTLSCSPISGHRSVSWYQQTPGQGLQFLFEYFSETQRNKGNFPGRFSGRQFSNSRSEMNVSTLELGDSALYLCASSNSGGSYNEQFFGPGTRLTVL.